This TCR beta chain is from a study of blood T cell repertoires in COVID-19. Sequenced by immunoSEQ multiplex PCR; TCRdb stores in-frame clones only, minus some. The sample includes 200,000 or so clones, around 91% of them seen just once. The source of this sequence is a young woman in a cohort exposed to, infected with or recovered from COVID-19 (not recorded which). The sequenced material came from PBMCs or T cells enriched from blood (not recorded which).

The CDR3 reads CASSYGQGVRYGYTF. The CDR3 DNA is TGTGCCAGCAGTTACGGACAGGGAGTACGCTATGGCTACACCTTC. The V gene is TRBV7-2, the J gene TRBJ1-2; the match to TRBD1 covers 8 bases. The CDR3 length is 15 residues. V was pared by 6 bases and J by 4 bases, with 10 bases of the junction left unmatched. Germline lookup yields CDR1 SGHTA and CDR2 FQGNSA.